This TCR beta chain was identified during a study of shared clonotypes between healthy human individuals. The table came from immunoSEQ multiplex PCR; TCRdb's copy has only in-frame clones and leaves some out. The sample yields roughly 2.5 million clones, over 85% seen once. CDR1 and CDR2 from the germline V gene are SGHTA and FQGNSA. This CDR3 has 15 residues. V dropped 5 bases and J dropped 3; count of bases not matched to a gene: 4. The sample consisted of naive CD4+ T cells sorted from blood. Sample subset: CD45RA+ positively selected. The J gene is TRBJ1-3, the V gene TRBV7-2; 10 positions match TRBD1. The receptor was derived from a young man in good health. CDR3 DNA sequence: TGTGCCAGCAGCCCGGACAGGGGGGGTGGAAACACCATATATTTT. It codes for CASSPDRGGGNTIYF.